Listed below are T cell receptor beta chains from one sample, sequenced in a study of shared clonotypes between healthy human individuals. Using immunoSEQ multiplex PCR, the repertoire was profiled, and TCRdb retains in-frame clones only, with some absent. The sample yields some 660,000 clones, approximately 73% seen once. Sequencing was performed on memory CD4+ T cells sorted from blood. Every receptor here comes from a woman aged 30 to 39 in good health. Each CDR3 is given with its conserved first and last residue. Each record gives: V gene, J gene, D gene, CDR3 protein. D genes are given only for firm matches.

>TRBV5-6|TRBJ1-2|NA
CASNEQEGYGYTF
>TRBV28|TRBJ1-2|TRBD1
CASLTPGGGYGYTF
>TRBV19|TRBJ1-5|NA
CASTLRAQRNQPQHF
>TRBV19|TRBJ1-5|TRBD1
CASSITGVGQPQHF
>TRBV19|TRBJ1-2|NA
CASNPQGPLRLYGYTF
>TRBV6-6|TRBJ2-1|NA
CASSYSTGDEQFF
>TRBV28|TRBJ1-2|TRBD1
CASGQGKRGYTF
>TRBV2|TRBJ2-5|NA
CASNYQETQYF
>TRBV5-6|TRBJ2-1|NA
CASSRGGREQFF
>TRBV7-8|TRBJ2-4|TRBD2
CASSLKAGGPSKNIQYF
>TRBV27|TRBJ1-4|NA
CASSALRGPTNEKLFF
>TRBV18|TRBJ2-7|NA
CASSPQGGGPYEQYF
>TRBV4-1|TRBJ2-1|TRBD2
CASSQVPGTLAGDRNEQFF
>TRBV7-9|TRBJ1-1|NA
CASSLSDREAFF
>TRBV28|TRBJ1-4|NA
CASSSRGGEKLFF
>TRBV6-6|TRBJ2-7|TRBD1
CASSSMTGGTYEQYF
>TRBV6-1|TRBJ2-1|NA
CASSEFHSLFDEQFF
>TRBV19|TRBJ2-1|NA
CASSIDGGVYNEQFF
>TRBV5-4|TRBJ2-2|TRBD2
CAGTASGPTGELFF
>TRBV2|TRBJ1-5|TRBD1
CASSMDRGHSNQPQHF
>TRBV6-1|TRBJ1-1|TRBD1
CASSGQGTNTEAFF
>TRBV30|TRBJ1-5|NA
CAWSIDNNQPQHF
>TRBV2|TRBJ2-3|TRBD2
CASSATSGSTDTQYF
>TRBV5-6|TRBJ2-1|NA
CASSSGDTNEQFF
>TRBV7-2|TRBJ1-5|NA
CASSLRGGSYNQPQHF
>TRBV5-1|TRBJ2-7|NA
CASSTGTAGLAYEQYF
>TRBV7-8|TRBJ2-7|TRBD1
CASSLSRGTGEQYF
>TRBV28|TRBJ2-1|TRBD2
CASSLWGLAGVRSYNEQFF
>TRBV20-1|TRBJ1-1|NA
CSLDENTEAFF
>TRBV4-1|TRBJ1-2|NA
CASSRGSIYGYTF
>TRBV5-1|TRBJ1-5|TRBD1
CASSLQGAGNQPQHF
>TRBV18|TRBJ2-7|NA
CASSPGLGEQYF
>TRBV28|TRBJ2-1|TRBD2
CASSSSRTSLYNEQFF
>TRBV10-3|TRBJ2-3|NA
CAISDSTDTQYF
>TRBV7-2|TRBJ2-4|NA
CASSLDADPTLYF
>TRBV7-9|TRBJ2-3|NA
CASSLVGGESF
>TRBV10-2|TRBJ2-1|NA
CASSEWLLFYNEQFF
>TRBV6-6|TRBJ2-7|NA
CASSLGQGGRYEQYF
>TRBV1|TRBJ2-1|NA
CTGGVGYNEQFF
>TRBV2|TRBJ2-1|TRBD1
CASSTDRGHINEQFF
>TRBV10-1|TRBJ2-1|TRBD1
CASSERPWTGSDNNEQFF
>TRBV7-8|TRBJ1-2|NA
CASSLGPASNYGYTF
>TRBV4-2|TRBJ1-2|NA
CASSQDPPALGNNYGYTF
>TRBV30|TRBJ1-1|TRBD1
CAGQGMRTEAFF
>TRBV19|TRBJ2-7|NA
CASSISFWDSEQYF
>TRBV5-4|TRBJ2-5|NA
CASSSRVAEETQYF
>TRBV27|TRBJ1-2|TRBD1
CASSLQGEGGYGYTF
>TRBV7-6|TRBJ1-1|NA
CASSSMPPPGNTEAFF
>TRBV6-1|TRBJ2-7|NA
CASSDYRWRGKSYEQYF
>TRBV25-1|TRBJ2-5|NA
CASSGNRVMETQYF
>TRBV5-4|TRBJ2-5|NA
CASSLISGTQYF
>TRBV6-5|TRBJ1-5|NA
CASSLSWDQPQHF
>TRBV6-4|TRBJ2-2|TRBD1
CASMKKGGPGELFF
>TRBV7-2|TRBJ2-7|NA
CASSYPKEGLSYEQYF